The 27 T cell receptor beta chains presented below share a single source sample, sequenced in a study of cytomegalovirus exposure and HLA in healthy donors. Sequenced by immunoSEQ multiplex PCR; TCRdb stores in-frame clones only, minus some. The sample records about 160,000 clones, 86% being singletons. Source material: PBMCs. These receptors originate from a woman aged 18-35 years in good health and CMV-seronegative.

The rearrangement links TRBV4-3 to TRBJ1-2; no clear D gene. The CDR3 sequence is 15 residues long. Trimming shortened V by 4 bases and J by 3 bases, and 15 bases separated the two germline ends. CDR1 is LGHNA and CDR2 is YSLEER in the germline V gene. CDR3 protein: CASSPRGSLDYGYTF. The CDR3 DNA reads TGCGCCAGCAGCCCGCGAGGATCCCTGGACTATGGCTACACCTTC.

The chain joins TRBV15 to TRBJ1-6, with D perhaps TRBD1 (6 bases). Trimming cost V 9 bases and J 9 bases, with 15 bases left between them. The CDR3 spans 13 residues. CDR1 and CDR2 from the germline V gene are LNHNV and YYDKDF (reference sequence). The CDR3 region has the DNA TGTGCCACGACCGACAGGAGGAGTTCACCCCTCCACTTT. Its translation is CATTDRRSSPLHF. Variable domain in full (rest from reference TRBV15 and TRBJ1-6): DAMVIQNPRYQVTQFGKPVTLSCSQTLNHNVMYWYQQKSSQAPKLLFHYYDKDFNNEADTPDNFQSRRPNTSFCFLDIRSPGLGDTAMYLCATTDRRSSPLHFGNGTRLTVT.

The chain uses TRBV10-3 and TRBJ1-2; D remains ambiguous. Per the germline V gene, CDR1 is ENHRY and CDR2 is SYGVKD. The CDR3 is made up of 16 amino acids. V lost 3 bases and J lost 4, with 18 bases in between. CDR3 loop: CAISDSSGQQFYGYTF. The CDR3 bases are TGTGCCATCAGTGATTCATCGGGTCAACAATTCTATGGCTACACCTTC.

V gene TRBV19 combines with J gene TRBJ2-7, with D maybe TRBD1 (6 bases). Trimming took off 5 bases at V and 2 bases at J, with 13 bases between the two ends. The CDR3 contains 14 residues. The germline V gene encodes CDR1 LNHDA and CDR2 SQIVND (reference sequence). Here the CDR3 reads CASSPSQGTYEQYF. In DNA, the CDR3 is TGTGCCAGTAGTCCTTCACAGGGAACCTACGAGCAGTACTTC.

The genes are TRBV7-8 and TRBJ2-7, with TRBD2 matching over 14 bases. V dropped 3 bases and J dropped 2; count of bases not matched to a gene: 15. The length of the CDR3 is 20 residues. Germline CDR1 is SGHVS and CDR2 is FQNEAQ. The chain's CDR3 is CASSFRWGLAGESSAYEQYF. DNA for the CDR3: TGTGCCAGCAGCTTCCGTTGGGGACTAGCGGGAGAGTCTTCAGCCTACGAGCAGTACTTC.

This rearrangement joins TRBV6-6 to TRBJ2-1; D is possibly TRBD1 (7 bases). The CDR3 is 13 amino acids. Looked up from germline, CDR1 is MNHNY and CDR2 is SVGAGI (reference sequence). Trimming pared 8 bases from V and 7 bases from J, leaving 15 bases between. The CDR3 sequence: CASLTGEVNEQFF. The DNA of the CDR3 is TGTGCCAGCCTAACAGGGGAGGTAAATGAGCAGTTCTTC.

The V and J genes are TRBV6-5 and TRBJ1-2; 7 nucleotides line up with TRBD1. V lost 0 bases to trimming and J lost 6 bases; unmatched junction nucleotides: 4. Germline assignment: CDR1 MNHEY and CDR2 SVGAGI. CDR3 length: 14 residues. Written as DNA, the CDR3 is TGTGCCAGCAGTTACTCGACACAGGGGCATGGCTACACCTTC. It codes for CASSYSTQGHGYTF.

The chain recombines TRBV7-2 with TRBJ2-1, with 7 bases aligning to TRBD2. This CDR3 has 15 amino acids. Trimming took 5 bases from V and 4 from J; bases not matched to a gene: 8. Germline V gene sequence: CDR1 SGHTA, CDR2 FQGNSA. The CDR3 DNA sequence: TGTGCCAGCAGCGTGGGACTACCGGTGTACAATGAGCAGTTCTTC. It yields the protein CASSVGLPVYNEQFF. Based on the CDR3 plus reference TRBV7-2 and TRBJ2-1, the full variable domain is GAGVSQSPSNKVTEKGKDVELRCDPISGHTALYWYRQSLGQGLEFLIYFQGNSAPDKSGLPSDRFSAERTGGSVSTLTIQRTQQEDSAVYLCASSVGLPVYNEQFFGPGTRLTVL.

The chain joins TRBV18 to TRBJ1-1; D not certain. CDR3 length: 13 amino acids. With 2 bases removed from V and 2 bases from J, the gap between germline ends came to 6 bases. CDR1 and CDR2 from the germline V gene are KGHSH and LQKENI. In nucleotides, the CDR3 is TGTGCCAGCTCACCAACAGCAAACACTGAAGCTTTCTTT. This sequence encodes CASSPTANTEAFF.

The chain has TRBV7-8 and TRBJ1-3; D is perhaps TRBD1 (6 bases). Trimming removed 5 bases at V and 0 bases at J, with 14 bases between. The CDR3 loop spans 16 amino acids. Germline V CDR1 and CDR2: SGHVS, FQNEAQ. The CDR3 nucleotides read TGTGCCAGCAGCGTTTACAGGGTTAGCTCTGGAAACACCATATATTTT. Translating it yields CASSVYRVSSGNTIYF.

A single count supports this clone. The CDR3 is CASSGTGGDEQYF. The CDR3 DNA reads as TGTGCCAGCAGTGGGACAGGGGGGGACGAGCAGTACTTC. The chain is built from TRBV27 and TRBJ2-7, with 11 bases that match TRBD1. The CDR3 sequence is 13 residues long. Looked up from germline, CDR1 is MNHEY and CDR2 is SMNVEV (reference sequence). V dropped 5 bases and J dropped 5; count of bases not matched to a gene: 2.

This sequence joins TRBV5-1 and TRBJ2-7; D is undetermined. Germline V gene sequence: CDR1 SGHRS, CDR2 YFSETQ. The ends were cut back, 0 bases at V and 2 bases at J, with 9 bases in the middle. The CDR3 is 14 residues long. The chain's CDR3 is CASSLDREPYEQYF. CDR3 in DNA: TGCGCCAGCAGCTTGGATCGAGAGCCCTACGAGCAGTACTTC.

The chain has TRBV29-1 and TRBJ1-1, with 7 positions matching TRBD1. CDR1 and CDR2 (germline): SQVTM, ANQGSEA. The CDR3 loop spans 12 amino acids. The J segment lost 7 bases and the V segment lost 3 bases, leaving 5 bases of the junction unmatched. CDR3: CSVETGISEAFF. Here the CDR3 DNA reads TGCAGCGTTGAGACAGGGATAAGTGAAGCTTTCTTT.

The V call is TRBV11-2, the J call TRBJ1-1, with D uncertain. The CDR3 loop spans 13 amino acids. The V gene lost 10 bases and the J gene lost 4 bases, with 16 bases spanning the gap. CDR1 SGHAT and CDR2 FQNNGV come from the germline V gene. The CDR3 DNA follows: TGTGCCACCATGCCCATGGCCCGCACTGAAGCTTTCTTT. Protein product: CATMPMARTEAFF.

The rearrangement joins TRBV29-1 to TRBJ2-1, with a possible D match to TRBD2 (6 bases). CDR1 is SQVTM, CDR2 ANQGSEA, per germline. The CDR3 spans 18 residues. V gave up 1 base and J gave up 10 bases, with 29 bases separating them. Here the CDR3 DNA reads TGCAGCGTTGAAGCCCGGGGGTCTAGCGATACGTCCTTCAGGGAGCAGTTCTTC. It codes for CSVEARGSSDTSFREQFF.

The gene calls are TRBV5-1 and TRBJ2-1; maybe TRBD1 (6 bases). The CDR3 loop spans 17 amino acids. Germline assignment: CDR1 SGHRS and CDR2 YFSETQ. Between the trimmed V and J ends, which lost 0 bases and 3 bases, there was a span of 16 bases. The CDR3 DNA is TGCGCCAGCAGCTTGGCCCTTACAGGGCTGAACTACAATGAGCAGTTCTTC. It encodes CASSLALTGLNYNEQFF.

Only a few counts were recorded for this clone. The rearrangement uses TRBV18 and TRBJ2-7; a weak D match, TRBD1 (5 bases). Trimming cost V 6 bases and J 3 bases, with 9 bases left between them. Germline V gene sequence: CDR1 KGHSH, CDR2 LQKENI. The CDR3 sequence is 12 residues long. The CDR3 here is CASSDDSYEQYF. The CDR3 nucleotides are TGTGCCAGCTCCGACGACAGCTACGAGCAGTACTTC.

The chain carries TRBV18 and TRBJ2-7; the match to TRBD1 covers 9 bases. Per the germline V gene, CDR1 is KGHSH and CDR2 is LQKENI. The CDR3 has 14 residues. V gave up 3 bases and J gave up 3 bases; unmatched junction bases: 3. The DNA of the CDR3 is TGTGCCAGCTCACCCGGGACAGGGAGCTACGAGCAGTACTTC. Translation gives CASSPGTGSYEQYF.

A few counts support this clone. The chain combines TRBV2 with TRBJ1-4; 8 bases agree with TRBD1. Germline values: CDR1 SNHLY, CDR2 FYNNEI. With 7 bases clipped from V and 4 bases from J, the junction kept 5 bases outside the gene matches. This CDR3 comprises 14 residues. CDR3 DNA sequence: TGTGCCAGCAAAGTGGGACAGGTTAATGAAAAACTGTTTTTT. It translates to CASKVGQVNEKLFF.

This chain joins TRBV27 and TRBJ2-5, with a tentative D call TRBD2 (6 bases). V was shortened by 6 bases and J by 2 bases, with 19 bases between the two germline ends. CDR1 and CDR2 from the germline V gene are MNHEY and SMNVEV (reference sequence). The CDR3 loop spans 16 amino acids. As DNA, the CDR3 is TGTGCCAGCAGCCTTATTGTGGGGGGATCTCAAGAGACCCAGTACTTC. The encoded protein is CASSLIVGGSQETQYF.

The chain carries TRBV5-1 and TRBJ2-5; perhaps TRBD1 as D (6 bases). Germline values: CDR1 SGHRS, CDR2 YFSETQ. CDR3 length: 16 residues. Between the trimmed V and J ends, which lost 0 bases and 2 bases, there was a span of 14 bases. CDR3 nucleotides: TGCGCCAGCAGCTTGGGATTACAGGGCGGGCAAGAGACCCAGTACTTC. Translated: CASSLGLQGGQETQYF.

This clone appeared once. The CDR3: CSVEIKGQLPRGANVLTF. The CDR3, as DNA: TGCAGCGTTGAGATTAAGGGACAGCTCCCTCGAGGGGCCAACGTCCTGACTTTC. The gene calls are TRBV29-1 and TRBJ2-6; TRBD1 agrees at 7 bases. The CDR3 has 18 amino acids. Trimming took 3 bases from V and 4 from J; bases not matched to a gene: 15. CDR1 is SQVTM and CDR2 is ANQGSEA in the germline V gene.

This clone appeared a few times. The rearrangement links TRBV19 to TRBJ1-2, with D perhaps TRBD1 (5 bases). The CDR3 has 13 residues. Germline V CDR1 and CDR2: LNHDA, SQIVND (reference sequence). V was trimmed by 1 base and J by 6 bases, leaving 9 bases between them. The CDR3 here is CASSIGRVNGYTF. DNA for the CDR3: TGTGCCAGTAGTATAGGCAGGGTGAATGGCTACACCTTC.

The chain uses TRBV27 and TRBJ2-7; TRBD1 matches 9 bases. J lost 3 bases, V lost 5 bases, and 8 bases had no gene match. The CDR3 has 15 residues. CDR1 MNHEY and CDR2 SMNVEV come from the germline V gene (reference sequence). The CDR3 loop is CASSTSGTGNYEQYF. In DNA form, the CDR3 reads TGTGCCAGCAGTACTTCCGGGACAGGGAACTACGAGCAGTACTTC.

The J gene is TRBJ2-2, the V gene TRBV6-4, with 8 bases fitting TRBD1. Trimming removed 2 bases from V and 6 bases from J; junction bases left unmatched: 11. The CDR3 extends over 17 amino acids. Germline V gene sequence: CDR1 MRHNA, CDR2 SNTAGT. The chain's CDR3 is CASSDTDGQGESGELFF. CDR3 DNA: TGTGCCAGCAGTGACACCGACGGACAGGGTGAATCCGGGGAGCTGTTTTTT.

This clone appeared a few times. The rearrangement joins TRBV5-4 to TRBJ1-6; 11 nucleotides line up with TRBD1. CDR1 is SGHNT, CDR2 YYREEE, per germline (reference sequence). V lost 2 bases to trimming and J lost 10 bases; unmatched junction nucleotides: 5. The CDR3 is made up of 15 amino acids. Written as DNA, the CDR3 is TGTGCCAGCAGCTTTGCCGGGACAGGGGGATCACCCCTCCACTTT. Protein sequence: CASSFAGTGGSPLHF.

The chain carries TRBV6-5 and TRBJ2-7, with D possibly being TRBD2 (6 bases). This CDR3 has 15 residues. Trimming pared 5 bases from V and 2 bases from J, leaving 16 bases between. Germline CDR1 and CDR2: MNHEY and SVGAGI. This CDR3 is CASSRDSRLTYEQYF. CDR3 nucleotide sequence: TGTGCCAGCAGTCGGGACTCCCGGCTTACCTACGAGCAGTACTTC.